This paragraph covers one T cell receptor (beta chain) sequence. These data come from a study of control samples from healthy donors and cancer patients. Data came from immunoSEQ multiplex PCR; TCRdb stores just in-frame clones and leaves some out. Altogether some 96,000 clones are present, 87% being singletons, with the ten largest covering about 18%. Per germline, CDR1 WSHSY and CDR2 SAAADI. Trimming at V came to 8 bases and at J to 7 bases, leaving 10 bases not matched to a gene. CDR3 length: 13 amino acids. The clonotype originates from a woman aged 45-65 years in good health. Material: blood. This sequence joins TRBV10-2 and TRBJ1-2; 7 nucleotides align to TRBD1. CDR3 residues: CASGQGDHPGYTF. The DNA for the CDR3 is TGCGCCAGCGGGCAGGGGGACCATCCTGGCTACACCTTC.